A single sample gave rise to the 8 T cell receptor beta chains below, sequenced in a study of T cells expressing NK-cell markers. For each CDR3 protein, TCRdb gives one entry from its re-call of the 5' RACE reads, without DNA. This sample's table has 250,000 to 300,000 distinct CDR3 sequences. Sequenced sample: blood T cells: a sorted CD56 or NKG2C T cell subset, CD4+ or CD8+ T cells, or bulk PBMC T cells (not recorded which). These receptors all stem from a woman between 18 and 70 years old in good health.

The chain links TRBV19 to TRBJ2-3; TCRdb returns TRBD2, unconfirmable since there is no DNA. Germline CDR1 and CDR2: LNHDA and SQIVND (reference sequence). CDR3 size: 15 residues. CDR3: CASSIPGTSLDTQYF.

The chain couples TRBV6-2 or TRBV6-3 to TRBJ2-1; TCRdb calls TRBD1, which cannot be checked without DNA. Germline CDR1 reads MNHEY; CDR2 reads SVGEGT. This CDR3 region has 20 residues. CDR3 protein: CASSNGGPVFREFSYNEQFF.

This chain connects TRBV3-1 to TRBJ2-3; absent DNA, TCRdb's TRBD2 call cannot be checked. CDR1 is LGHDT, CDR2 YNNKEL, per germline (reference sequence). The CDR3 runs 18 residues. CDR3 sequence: CASSQGPKAAVSTDTQYF.

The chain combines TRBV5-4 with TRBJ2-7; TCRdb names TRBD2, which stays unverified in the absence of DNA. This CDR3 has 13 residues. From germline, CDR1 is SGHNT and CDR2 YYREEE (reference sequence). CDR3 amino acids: CASSSTSRYEQYF.

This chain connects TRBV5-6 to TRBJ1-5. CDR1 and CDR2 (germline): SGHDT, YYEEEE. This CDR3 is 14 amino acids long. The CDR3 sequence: CASSLRAMGQPQHF.

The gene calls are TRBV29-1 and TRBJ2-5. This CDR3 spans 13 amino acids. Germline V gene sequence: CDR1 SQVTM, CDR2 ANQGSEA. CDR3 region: CSVEGSTSETQYF.

Here the CDR3 reads CASSLNYIAKNIQYF. The genes are TRBV11-2 and TRBJ2-4. Per the germline V gene, CDR1 is SGHAT and CDR2 is FQNNGV. CDR3 length: 15 residues.

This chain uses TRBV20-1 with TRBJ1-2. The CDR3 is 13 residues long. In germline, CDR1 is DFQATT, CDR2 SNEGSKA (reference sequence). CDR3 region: CSARDMVGYGYTF.